A single sample gave rise to the 9 T cell receptor beta chains below, sequenced in a study of blood T cell repertoires in COVID-19. TCRdb keeps only in-frame clones here, not all; method: immunoSEQ multiplex PCR. The sample contains under 45,000 clones, over 60% of which appear only once. Sequences were obtained from peripheral blood. These receptors all come from a man aged 55 to 70 with active COVID-19.

The rearrangement joins TRBV10-3 to TRBJ1-4; D is unclear. CDR1 is ENHRY and CDR2 is SYGVKD in the germline V gene. The CDR3 runs to 13 residues. Trimming cost V 3 bases and J 8 bases, with 10 bases left between them. Here the CDR3 reads CAISDRLLEKLFF. The CDR3 DNA is TGTGCCATCAGTGACAGGCTCCTAGAAAAACTGTTTTTT.

V usage is TRBV9 and J usage is TRBJ2-1; 9 nucleotides match TRBD2. Germline loops: CDR1 SGDLS, CDR2 YYNGEE. There are 16 residues in the CDR3. Losses at the gene ends were 0 bases for V and 9 bases for J; bases not matched to a gene: 10. CDR3 protein: CASSVEIASGIVEQFF. For the CDR3, the DNA is TGTGCCAGCAGCGTAGAGATTGCTAGCGGGATTGTTGAGCAGTTCTTC.

The V and J genes are TRBV11-2 and TRBJ2-3; maybe TRBD2 (5 bases). The CDR3 is 15 amino acids. Trimming stripped 1 base from V and 2 bases from J, with 10 bases between. Germline V gene sequence: CDR1 SGHAT, CDR2 FQNNGV. The CDR3 here is CASSLGRTFTDTQYF. The CDR3, as DNA: TGTGCCAGCAGCTTAGGGCGGACTTTCACAGATACGCAGTATTTT.

This clone occurred a few times. The chain uses TRBV9 and TRBJ2-7; D possibly corresponds to TRBD1 (6 bases). Trimming removed 0 bases from V and 2 bases from J, with 9 bases in between. The CDR3 has 14 amino acids. Per germline, CDR1 SGDLS and CDR2 YYNGEE. The CDR3 DNA is TGTGCCAGCAGCGTAGGGCAGGGGACCTACGAGCAGTACTTC. Amino acid sequence: CASSVGQGTYEQYF.

This chain joins TRBV20-1 and TRBJ2-5; 8 nucleotides agree with TRBD2. The V gene's germline CDR1 is DFQATT and CDR2 SNEGSKA (reference sequence). The CDR3 has 11 residues. The CDR3 nucleotides are TGCAGCTGGCGGGAGGTCGAGACCCAGTACTTC. Translation: CSWREVETQYF.

This clone was recorded once. The chain recombines TRBV7-6 with TRBJ2-1; 7 bases fit TRBD2. Germline V gene data show CDR1 as SGHVS and CDR2 as FNYEAQ. The CDR3 length is 15 residues. Unmatched junction bases numbered 10, after V lost 6 bases and J lost 5 bases. CDR3 amino acids: CASRLMASGNNEQFF. The DNA of the CDR3 is TGTGCCAGCAGGTTGATGGCTAGCGGTAACAATGAGCAGTTCTTC.

The rearrangement uses TRBV6-6 and TRBJ1-6; D might be TRBD1 (5 bases). Trimming left V 5 bases short and J 0 bases short, with 14 bases between. The CDR3 loop spans 17 amino acids. From germline, CDR1 is MNHNY and CDR2 SVGAGI (reference sequence). The CDR3 nucleotides read TGTGCCAGCAGTCCCGGGCAGGGCAGCTCCTATAATTCACCCCTCCACTTT. This sequence encodes CASSPGQGSSYNSPLHF.

This chain joins TRBV10-3 and TRBJ2-7; 9 bases align to TRBD1. CDR1 is ENHRY and CDR2 is SYGVKD in the germline V gene. V lost 7 bases and J lost 5; bases outside the gene matches: 12. This CDR3 contains 15 residues. The CDR3, as DNA: TGTGCCATCACCCCCGGGACAGGGAATCCCCACGAGCAGTACTTC. Translation: CAITPGTGNPHEQYF.

This chain links TRBV10-3 with TRBJ1-2, with a weak D call TRBD1 (5 bases). V lost 7 bases to trimming and J lost 4 bases, with 16 bases between them. In germline, CDR1 is ENHRY, CDR2 SYGVKD. This CDR3 contains 14 residues. This CDR3 is CAITPKQDAYGYTF. The CDR3 DNA reads TGTGCCATCACTCCTAAACAGGACGCCTATGGCTACACCTTC.